This entry lists 5 T cell receptor beta chains sequenced from one sample in a study of T cell repertoires in cytomegalovirus infection. One entry per CDR3 protein results from TCRdb running MiXCR on the reads. Here the sample spans 150,000 to 200,000 distinct CDR3 sequences, about 15% being singletons. The sample taken for sequencing was PBMCs. The source is a human donor in good health (CMV status not recorded). Some clones in this sample may be carry-over from other donors' samples.

This clonotype appeared a few times. The chain joins TRBV24-1 to TRBJ2-1; 7 bases align to TRBD2. In germline, CDR1 is KGHDR, CDR2 SFDVKD. The CDR3 has 15 residues. J gave up 4 bases and V 4 bases, and 6 bases lay outside the gene matches. In nucleotides, the CDR3 is TGTGCCACCAGTGACCCTCGGCGGGGGTACAATGAGCAGTTCTTC. Translating it yields CATSDPRRGYNEQFF.

Many counts were recorded for this clonotype. V gene TRBV6-5 combines with J gene TRBJ1-6; D is ambiguous. Germline-derived CDR1 and CDR2 are MNHEY and SVGAGI. The CDR3 contains 15 residues. V dropped 4 bases and J dropped 7 bases, with 14 bases sitting between them. The CDR3 loop is CASSWGLEQNSPLHF. In nucleotides, the CDR3 is TGTGCCAGCAGTTGGGGTTTGGAGCAGAATTCACCCCTCCACTTT.

This clonotype was recorded a few times. J is TRBJ1-2 and V is TRBV29-1, with D possibly matching TRBD1 (5 bases). Per germline, CDR1 SQVTM and CDR2 ANQGSEA. Trimming stripped 4 bases from V and 3 bases from J, with 15 bases between. CDR3 length: 14 residues. The CDR3 nucleotides read TGCAGCGTTGCAGGGACCGCCGGGGACTATGGCTACACCTTC. As protein: CSVAGTAGDYGYTF. The full variable domain, with the rest looked up from reference TRBV29-1 and TRBJ1-2, is SAVISQKPSRDICQRGTSLTIQCQVDSQVTMMFWYRQQPGQSLTLIATANQGSEATYESGFVIDKFPISRPNLTFSTLTVSNMSPEDSSIYLCSVAGTAGDYGYTFGSGTRLTVV.

There are many counts of this clonotype. The V call is TRBV7-2, the J call TRBJ1-2; the match to TRBD1 covers 7 bases. From germline, CDR1 is SGHTA and CDR2 FQGNSA. J was trimmed by 4 bases and V by 5 bases; bases with no gene match: 7. This CDR3 comprises 14 residues. The CDR3 region has the DNA TGTGCCAGCAGCCCTCGGGACAGCTCCTATGGCTACACCTTC. Translation: CASSPRDSSYGYTF.

This clonotype has more than one count but fewer than ten. The V call is TRBV10-3, the J call TRBJ1-5; D remains unclear. V lost 0 bases, J lost 0 bases, and 6 bases lay in between. The germline V gene encodes CDR1 ENHRY and CDR2 SYGVKD. The CDR3 is made up of 15 amino acids. The CDR3 region is CAISESGNSNQPQHF. CDR3 sequence (DNA): TGTGCCATCAGTGAGTCCGGAAATAGCAATCAGCCCCAGCATTTT.